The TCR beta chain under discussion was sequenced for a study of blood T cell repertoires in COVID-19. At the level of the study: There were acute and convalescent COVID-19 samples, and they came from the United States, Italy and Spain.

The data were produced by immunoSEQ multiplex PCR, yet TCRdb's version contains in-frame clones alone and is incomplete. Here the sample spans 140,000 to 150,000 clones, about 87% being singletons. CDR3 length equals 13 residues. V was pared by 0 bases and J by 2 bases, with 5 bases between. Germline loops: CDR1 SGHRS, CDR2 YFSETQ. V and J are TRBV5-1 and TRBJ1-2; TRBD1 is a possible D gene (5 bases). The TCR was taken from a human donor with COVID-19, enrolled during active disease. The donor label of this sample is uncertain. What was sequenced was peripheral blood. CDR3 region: CASSLEGNYGYTF. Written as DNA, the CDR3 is TGCGCCAGCAGCTTGGAGGGGAACTATGGCTACACCTTC.